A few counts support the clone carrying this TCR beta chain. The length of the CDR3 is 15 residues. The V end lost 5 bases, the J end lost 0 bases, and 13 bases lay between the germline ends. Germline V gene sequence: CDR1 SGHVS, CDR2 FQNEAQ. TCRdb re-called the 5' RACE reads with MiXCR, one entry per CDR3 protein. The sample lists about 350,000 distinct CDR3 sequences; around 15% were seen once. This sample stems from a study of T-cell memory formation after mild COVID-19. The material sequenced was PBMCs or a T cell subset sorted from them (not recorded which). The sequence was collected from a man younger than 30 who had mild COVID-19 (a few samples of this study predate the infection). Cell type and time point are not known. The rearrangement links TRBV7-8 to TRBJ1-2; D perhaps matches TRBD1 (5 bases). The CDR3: CASSIRDGSNYGYTF. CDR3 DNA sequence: TGTGCCAGCAGCATACGGGACGGCTCTAACTATGGCTACACCTTC.